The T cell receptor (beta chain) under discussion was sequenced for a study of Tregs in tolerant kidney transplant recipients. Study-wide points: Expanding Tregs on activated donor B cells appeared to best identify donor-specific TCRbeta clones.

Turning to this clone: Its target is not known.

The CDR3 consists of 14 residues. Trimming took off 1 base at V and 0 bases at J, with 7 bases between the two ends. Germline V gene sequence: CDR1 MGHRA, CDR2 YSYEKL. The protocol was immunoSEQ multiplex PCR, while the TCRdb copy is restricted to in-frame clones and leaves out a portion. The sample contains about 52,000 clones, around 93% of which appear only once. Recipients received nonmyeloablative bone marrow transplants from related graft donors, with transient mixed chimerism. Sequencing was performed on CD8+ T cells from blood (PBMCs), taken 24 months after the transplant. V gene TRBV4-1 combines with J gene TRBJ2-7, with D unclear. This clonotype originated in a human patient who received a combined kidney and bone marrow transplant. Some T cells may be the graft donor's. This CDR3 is CASSQARDSYEQYF. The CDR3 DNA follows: TGCGCCAGCAGCCAAGCCCGCGACTCCTACGAGCAGTACTTC.